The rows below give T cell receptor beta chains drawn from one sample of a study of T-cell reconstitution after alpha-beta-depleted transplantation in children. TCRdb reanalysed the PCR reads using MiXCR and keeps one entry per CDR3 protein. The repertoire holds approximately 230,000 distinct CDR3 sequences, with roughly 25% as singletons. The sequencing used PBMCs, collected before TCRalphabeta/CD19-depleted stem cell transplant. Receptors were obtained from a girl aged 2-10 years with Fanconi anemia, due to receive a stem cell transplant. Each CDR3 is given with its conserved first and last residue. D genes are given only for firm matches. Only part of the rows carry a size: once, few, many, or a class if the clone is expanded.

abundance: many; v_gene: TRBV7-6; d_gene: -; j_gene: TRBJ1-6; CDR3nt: TGTGCCAGCAGCCAGGGGAGTTCACCCCTCCACTTT; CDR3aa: CASSQGSSPLHF
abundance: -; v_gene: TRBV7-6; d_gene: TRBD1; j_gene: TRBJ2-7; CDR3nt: TGTGCCAGCACCGCAGGGGGCTCCTACGAGCAGTACTTC; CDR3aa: CASTAGGSYEQYF
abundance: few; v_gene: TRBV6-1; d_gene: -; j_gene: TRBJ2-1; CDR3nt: TGTGCCAGTGTGTCAGGGAGCTCCTACAATGAGCAGTTCTTC; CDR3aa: CASVSGSSYNEQFF
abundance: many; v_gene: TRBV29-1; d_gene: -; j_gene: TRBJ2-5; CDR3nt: TGCAGCGTTACCATCGACTGGGAGACCCAGTACTTC; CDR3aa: CSVTIDWETQYF
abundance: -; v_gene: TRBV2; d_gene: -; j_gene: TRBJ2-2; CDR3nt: TGTGCCAGCATACTTGGGGGAGGCGGCACCGGGGAGCTGTTTTTT; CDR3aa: CASILGGGGTGELFF
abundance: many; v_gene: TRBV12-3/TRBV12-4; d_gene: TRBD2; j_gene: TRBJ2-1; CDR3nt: TGTGCCAGCAGTTTCCTAGCGGGAGTTTCCCAAGTTGAGTATGAGCAGTTCTTC; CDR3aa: CASSFLAGVSQVEYEQFF
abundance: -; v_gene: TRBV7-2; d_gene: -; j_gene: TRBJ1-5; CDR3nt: TGTGCCAGCAGCTTAGGCTGGGGTGGCAATCAGCCCCAGCATTTT; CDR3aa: CASSLGWGGNQPQHF
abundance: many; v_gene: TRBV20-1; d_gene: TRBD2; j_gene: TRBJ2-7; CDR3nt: TGCAGTGCTCTAAGCGGGGTCCTGGAACAGTACTTC; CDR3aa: CSALSGVLEQYF
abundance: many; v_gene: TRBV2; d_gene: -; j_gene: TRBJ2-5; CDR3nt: TGTGCCAGCAGTGATCGAGGGCTTGGGGAGACCCAGTACTTC; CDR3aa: CASSDRGLGETQYF
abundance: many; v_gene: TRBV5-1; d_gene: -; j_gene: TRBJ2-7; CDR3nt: TGCGCCAGCAGAGGCCGTCTGGGTTTTTCCTACGAGCAGTACTTC; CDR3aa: CASRGRLGFSYEQYF
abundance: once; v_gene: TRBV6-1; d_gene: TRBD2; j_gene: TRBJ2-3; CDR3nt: TGTGCCAGCAGTGAAACGGGACTAGCGGGGACGAGCACAGATACGCAGTATTTT; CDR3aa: CASSETGLAGTSTDTQYF
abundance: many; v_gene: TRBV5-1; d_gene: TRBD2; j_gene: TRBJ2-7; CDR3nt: TGCGCCAGCAGCTTGGACATCTCCCCCTCATCCGTAGCGGGAGTAGAGAAGCAGTACTTC; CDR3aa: CASSLDISPSSVAGVEKQYF
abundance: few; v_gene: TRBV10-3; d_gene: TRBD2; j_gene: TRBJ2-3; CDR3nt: TGTGCCATATCGCCTAGCGGGGAAAGCACAGATACGCAGTATTTT; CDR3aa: CAISPSGESTDTQYF
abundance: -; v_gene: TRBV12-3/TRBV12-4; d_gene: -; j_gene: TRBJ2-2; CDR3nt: TGTGCCAGCAGTTTGTTTTCAGGGTTCACCGGGGAGCTGTTTTTT; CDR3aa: CASSLFSGFTGELFF
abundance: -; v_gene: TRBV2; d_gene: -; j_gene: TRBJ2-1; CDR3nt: TGTGCCACCAGCCGGGCTGAGCAGTTCTTC; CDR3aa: CATSRAEQFF
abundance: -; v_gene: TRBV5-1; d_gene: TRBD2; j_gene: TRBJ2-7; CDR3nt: TGCGCCAGCAGCGAACTAGCGCGCTCCTACGAGCAGTACTTC; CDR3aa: CASSELARSYEQYF
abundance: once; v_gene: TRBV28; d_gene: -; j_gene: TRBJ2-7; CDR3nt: TGTGCCAGCAGCAGGGACCCCGGGGAACGGTACGAGCAGTACTTC; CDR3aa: CASSRDPGERYEQYF
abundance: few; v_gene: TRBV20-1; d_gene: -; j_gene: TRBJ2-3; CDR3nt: TGCAGTGCTAGGATCTTATCGCTTCGGGGTCAGCAGTATTTT; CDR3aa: CSARILSLRGQQYF
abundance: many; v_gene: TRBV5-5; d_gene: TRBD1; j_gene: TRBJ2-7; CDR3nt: TGTGCCAGCAGCCCTTTTGCAGGGGGCGTCGAGCAGTACTTC; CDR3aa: CASSPFAGGVEQYF
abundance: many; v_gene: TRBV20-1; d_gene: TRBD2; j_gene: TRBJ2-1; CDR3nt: TGCAGTGCCCCATCTCCCCCTTTGGACGGGAGGAACAATGAGCAGTTCTTC; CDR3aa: CSAPSPPLDGRNNEQFF
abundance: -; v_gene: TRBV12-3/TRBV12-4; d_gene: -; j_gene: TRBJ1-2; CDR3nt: TGTGCCAGCAGTCCCACGAGCGTAGCTAACTATGGCTACACCTTC; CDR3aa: CASSPTSVANYGYTF
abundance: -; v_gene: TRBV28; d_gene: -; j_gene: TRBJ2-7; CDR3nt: TGTGCCAGCAGTTTAGTCTCAGGCGTCTCCTACGAGCAGTACTTC; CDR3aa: CASSLVSGVSYEQYF
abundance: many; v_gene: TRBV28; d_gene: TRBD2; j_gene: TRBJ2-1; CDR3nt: TGTGCCAGCACCACGACCAGGGCTAGCGGATACAATGAGCAGTTCTTC; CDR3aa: CASTTTRASGYNEQFF
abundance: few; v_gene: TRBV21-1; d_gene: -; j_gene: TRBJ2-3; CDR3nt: TGTGCCAGCAGCTTCCGGGACAGGTCGGCAGATACGCAGTATTTT; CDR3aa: CASSFRDRSADTQYF
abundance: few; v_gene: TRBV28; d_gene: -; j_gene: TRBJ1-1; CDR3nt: TGTGCCAGCAGCTCCCCGTATAACACGAACACTGAAGCTTTCTTT; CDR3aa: CASSSPYNTNTEAFF